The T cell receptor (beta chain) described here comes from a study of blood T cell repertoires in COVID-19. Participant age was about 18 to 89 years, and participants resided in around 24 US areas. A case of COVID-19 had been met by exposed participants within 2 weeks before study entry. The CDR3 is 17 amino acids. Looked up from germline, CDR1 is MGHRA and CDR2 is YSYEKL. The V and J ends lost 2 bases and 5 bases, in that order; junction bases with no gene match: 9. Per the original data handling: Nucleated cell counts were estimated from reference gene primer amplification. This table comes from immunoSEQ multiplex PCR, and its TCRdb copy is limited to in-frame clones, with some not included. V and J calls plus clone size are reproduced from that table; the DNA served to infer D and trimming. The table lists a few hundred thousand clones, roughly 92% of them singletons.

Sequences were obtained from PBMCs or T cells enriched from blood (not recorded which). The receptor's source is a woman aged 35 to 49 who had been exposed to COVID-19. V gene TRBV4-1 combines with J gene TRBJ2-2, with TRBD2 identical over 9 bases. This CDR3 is CASSQKPGTSTTGELFF. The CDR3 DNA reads TGCGCCAGCAGCCAAAAACCCGGGACTAGCACGACCGGGGAGCTGTTTTTT.